These 7 T cell receptor beta chains came from one sample sequenced in a study of T cells after yellow fever vaccination. TCRdb fed the 5' RACE reads into MiXCR, producing one record per CDR3 protein. The sample has around 550,000 distinct CDR3 sequences; under 25% are singletons. The input for sequencing was PBMCs, taken 15 days after the yellow fever booster vaccination. These receptors were collected from a man aged 25-45 years who received the YFV17D yellow fever vaccine.

This rearrangement joins TRBV18 to TRBJ2-7; the D gene is possibly TRBD1 (5 bases). The CDR3 has 15 residues. The germline V and J ends were trimmed by 5 bases and 2 bases, with 16 bases remaining between them. Germline CDR1 and CDR2: KGHSH and LQKENI. CDR3 DNA: TGTGCCAGCTCAGCCTCCCAGGGTGGGACCTACGAGCAGTACTTC. Its protein product is CASSASQGGTYEQYF.

This clonotype has a handful of counts. The chain links TRBV5-5 to TRBJ2-2; 9 nucleotides align to TRBD2. V was clipped by 6 bases and J by 0 bases; unmatched bases: 6. CDR1 SGHKS and CDR2 YYEKEE come from the germline V gene (reference sequence). The CDR3 has 16 amino acids. The CDR3 spells CASNPSGTANTGELFF. CDR3 DNA: TGTGCCAGCAACCCTAGCGGGACAGCGAACACCGGGGAGCTGTTTTTT.

The chain couples TRBV20-1 to TRBJ2-2; D unresolved. V lost 1 base to trimming and J lost 3 bases, with 3 bases between them. CDR3 length: 12 residues. CDR1 and CDR2 (germline): DFQATT, SNEGSKA (reference sequence). CDR3 nucleotide sequence: TGCAGTGCTAGAGCGGACACCGGGGAGCTGTTTTTT. This codes for CSARADTGELFF.

The chain couples TRBV11-1 to TRBJ2-7; no clear D. V dropped 4 bases and J dropped 0 bases, with 13 bases sitting between them. The CDR3 is 15 amino acids. CDR1 and CDR2 (germline): SGHAT, FQDESV (reference sequence). The CDR3, as DNA: TGTGCCAGCAGCTCGGTCTCCGGGTCCTCCTACGAGCAGTACTTC. Protein sequence: CASSSVSGSSYEQYF.

There are a few counts of this clonotype. This rearrangement joins TRBV6-6 to TRBJ2-2, with D maybe TRBD2 (7 bases). CDR3 length: 13 residues. The germline V gene encodes CDR1 MNHNY and CDR2 SVGAGI (reference sequence). CDR3 residues: CGGGGGPSGELFF. CDR3 nucleotide sequence: TGTGGAGGAGGGGGAGGGCCGTCCGGGGAGCTGTTTTTT.

The J gene is TRBJ2-3, the V gene TRBV7-8; 9 positions match TRBD2. V gave up 5 bases and J gave up 1 base; unmatched junction bases: 7. The CDR3 is 16 residues long. Germline CDR1 and CDR2: SGHVS and FQNEAQ. CDR3 DNA sequence: TGTGCCAGCAGCCGAGAGACTAGCGGACGCACAGATACGCAGTATTTT. Its protein product is CASSRETSGRTDTQYF.

The sample holds a few counts of this clonotype. The V gene is TRBV6-5, the J gene TRBJ2-2; a possible D gene is TRBD2 (5 bases). Trimming shortened V by 7 bases and J by 7 bases, and 7 bases separated the two germline ends. There are 11 residues in the CDR3. Germline lookup yields CDR1 MNHEY and CDR2 SVGAGI. DNA of the CDR3: TGTGCCAGCACGGCGGGCGGGGAGCTGTTTTTT. It is translated as CASTAGGELFF.